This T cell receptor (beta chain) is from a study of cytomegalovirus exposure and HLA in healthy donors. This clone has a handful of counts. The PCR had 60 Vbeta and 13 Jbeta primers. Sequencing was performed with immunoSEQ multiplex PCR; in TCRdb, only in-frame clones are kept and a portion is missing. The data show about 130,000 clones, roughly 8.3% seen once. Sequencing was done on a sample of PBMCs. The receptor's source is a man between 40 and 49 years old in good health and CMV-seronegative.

The CDR3 nucleotides are TGTGCCAGCAGCCCACGGAGGCGGACAGATACGCAGTATTTT. Encoded protein: CASSPRRRTDTQYF. The rearrangement uses TRBV14 and TRBJ2-3; perhaps TRBD2 as D (5 bases). The CDR3 covers 14 residues. The germline V gene has CDR1 SGHDN and CDR2 FVKESK. Trimming left V 4 bases short and J 3 bases short, with 11 bases between.